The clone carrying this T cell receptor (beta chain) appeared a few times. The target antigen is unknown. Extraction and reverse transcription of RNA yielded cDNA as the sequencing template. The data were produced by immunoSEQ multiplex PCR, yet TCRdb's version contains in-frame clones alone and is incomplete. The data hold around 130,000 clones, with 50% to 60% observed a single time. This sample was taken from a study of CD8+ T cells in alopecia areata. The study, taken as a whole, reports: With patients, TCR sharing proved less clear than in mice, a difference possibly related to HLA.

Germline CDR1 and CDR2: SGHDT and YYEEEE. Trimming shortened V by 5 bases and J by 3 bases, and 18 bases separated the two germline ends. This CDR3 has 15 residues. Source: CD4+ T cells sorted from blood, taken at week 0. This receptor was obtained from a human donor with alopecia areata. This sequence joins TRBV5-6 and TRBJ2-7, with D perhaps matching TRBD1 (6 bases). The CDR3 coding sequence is TGTGCCAGCAGTTATTCGGGGACATCGATCTACGAGCAGTACTTC. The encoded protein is CASSYSGTSIYEQYF.